The 25 T cell receptor beta chains below were found in one sample sequenced in a study of blood T cell repertoires in COVID-19. Some clones are missing from TCRdb's copy, which holds only in-frame ones; the method was immunoSEQ multiplex PCR. Of a few hundred thousand clones in the sample, nearly 90% are singletons; the top ten hold 0.8% to 1.3%. Input material: peripheral blood. These receptors were taken from a middle-aged woman with COVID-19, enrolled during active disease.

The chain uses TRBV6-5 and TRBJ1-1, with 8 bases aligning to TRBD1. The germline V gene has CDR1 MNHEY and CDR2 SVGAGI. The CDR3 extends over 15 amino acids. The ends lost 2 bases at V and 4 bases at J; junction bases unmatched: 6. The CDR3 loop reads CASSYLLTGATEAFF. CDR3 nucleotides: TGTGCCAGCAGTTACCTTTTGACAGGGGCCACTGAAGCTTTCTTT.

This chain uses TRBV19 with TRBJ2-5; the D gene is possibly TRBD1 (6 bases). This CDR3 region has 16 residues. V was shortened by 1 base and J by 5 bases, with 17 bases between the two germline ends. CDR1 and CDR2 from the germline V gene are LNHDA and SQIVND (reference sequence). The DNA of the CDR3 is TGTGCCAGTAGTATAGCCTTGGACAGCCTCCCGGAGACCCAGTACTTC. It translates to CASSIALDSLPETQYF.

The rearrangement joins TRBV5-1 to TRBJ2-7; 10 bases match TRBD2. Germline CDR1 and CDR2: SGHRS and YFSETQ. CDR3 length equals 14 residues. Trimming took 3 bases from V and 2 from J; bases not matched to a gene: 2. The CDR3 loop is CASSWTSGAYEQYF. DNA for the CDR3: TGCGCCAGCAGCTGGACTAGCGGAGCCTACGAGCAGTACTTC.

The rearrangement uses TRBV7-2 and TRBJ1-4; unclear D gene. Trimming pared 3 bases from V and 2 bases from J, leaving 10 bases between. The length of the CDR3 is 15 residues. Germline CDR1 reads SGHTA; CDR2 reads FQGNSA. The CDR3 DNA reads TGTGCCAGCAGCTTTGGGCTGGCGACTAATGAAAAACTGTTTTTT. Residues: CASSFGLATNEKLFF.

This rearrangement joins TRBV11-2 to TRBJ2-3; 12 bases align to TRBD2. The germline V gene encodes CDR1 SGHAT and CDR2 FQNNGV. Trimming at V came to 5 bases and at J to 5 bases, leaving 11 bases not matched to a gene. The length of the CDR3 is 17 residues. CDR3 DNA sequence: TGTGCCAGCAGCCTAACTAGCGGGGGGACAGACAGAGATACGCAGTATTTT. Translating it yields CASSLTSGGTDRDTQYF.

The gene calls are TRBV29-1 and TRBJ1-1, with D maybe TRBD1 (6 bases). Trimming cost V 3 bases and J 2 bases, with 10 bases left between them. CDR1 is SQVTM and CDR2 is ANQGSEA in the germline V gene. The CDR3 runs to 13 residues. The CDR3 DNA sequence: TGCAGCGTTGATAACAGGGATAACACTGAAGCTTTCTTT. Translated, it gives CSVDNRDNTEAFF.

This clone appeared once. This chain links TRBV18 with TRBJ2-1; 11 bases line up with TRBD2. J gave up 6 bases and V 1 base, and 2 bases lay outside the gene matches. CDR1 and CDR2 (germline): KGHSH, LQKENI. The CDR3 has 15 amino acids. DNA of the CDR3: TGTGCCAGCTCACCACTAGCGGGAGGGCTCAATGAGCAGTTCTTC. Its translation is CASSPLAGGLNEQFF. Combining the CDR3 with reference TRBV18 and TRBJ2-1 gives the whole variable domain NAGVMQNPRHLVRRRGQEARLRCSPMKGHSHVYWYRQLPEEGLKFMVYLQKENIIDESGMPKERFSAEFPKEGPSILRIQQVVRGDSAAYFCASSPLAGGLNEQFFGPGTRLTVL.

The chain employs TRBV28 and TRBJ1-4; possible D gene TRBD1, 5 bases. This CDR3 spans 14 amino acids. V shed 3 bases and J shed 5 bases, with 10 bases lying between them. The germline gives CDR1 MDHEN, CDR2 SYDVKM. The CDR3 region is CASSLRQSNEKLFF. CDR3 coding DNA: TGTGCCAGCAGTTTGCGACAGTCAAATGAAAAACTGTTTTTT. Drawing the rest from reference TRBV28 and TRBJ1-4, the complete variable domain is DVKVTQSSRYLVKRTGEKVFLECVQDMDHENMFWYRQDPGLGLRLIYFSYDVKMKEKGDIPEGYSVSREKKERFSLILESASTNQTSMYLCASSLRQSNEKLFFGSGTQLSVL.

V usage is TRBV18 and J usage is TRBJ2-1; no firm D call. There are 17 residues in the CDR3. Germline-derived CDR1 and CDR2 are KGHSH and LQKENI. Trimming pared 1 base from V and 0 bases from J, leaving 13 bases between. CDR3 in amino acids: CASSPLDGRSSYNEQFF. The CDR3 DNA reads as TGTGCCAGCTCACCACTCGACGGCCGGAGCTCCTACAATGAGCAGTTCTTC.

The gene calls are TRBV19 and TRBJ1-2; 11 nucleotides line up with TRBD1. V dropped 7 bases and J dropped 4; count of bases not matched to a gene: 11. Germline V CDR1 and CDR2: LNHDA, SQIVND (reference sequence). The CDR3 contains 16 residues. The CDR3 DNA reads as TGTGCCAGTATCGTGTTCCTGGGGACAGGGGGCTATGGCTACACCTTC. Encoded protein: CASIVFLGTGGYGYTF.

The gene calls are TRBV5-6 and TRBJ2-3, with D possibly matching TRBD1 (5 bases). Germline V gene data show CDR1 as SGHDT and CDR2 as YYEEEE. The CDR3 spans 16 residues. The V end was cut by 2 bases, the J end by 3 bases, with 16 bases between. The DNA for the CDR3 is TGTGCCAGCAGCTTCTTCGACAGCGCCCTAACAGATACGCAGTATTTT. Its translation: CASSFFDSALTDTQYF.

The chain couples TRBV3-1 (or the pseudogene TRBV3-2) to TRBJ1-4; tentatively, D is TRBD1 (6 bases). Trimming took off 4 bases at V and 5 bases at J, with 14 bases between the two ends. Germline CDR1 LGHDT, CDR2 YNNKEL (reference sequence). The CDR3 consists of 15 residues. Here the CDR3 DNA reads TGTGCCAGCAGCCCTCGAGGGGGTCCCAATGAAAAACTGTTTTTT. It encodes CASSPRGGPNEKLFF.

This clone was counted once. The DNA for the CDR3 is TGTGCCAGCTCACCGCAACAGGCGAGAGCCTACGAGCAGTACTTC. Its protein is CASSPQQARAYEQYF. The chain joins TRBV18 to TRBJ2-7; tentatively, D is TRBD1 (5 bases). V lost 3 bases and J lost 2, with 14 bases in between. Germline CDR1 and CDR2: KGHSH and LQKENI. The CDR3 has 15 residues. The whole variable domain, remainder taken from reference TRBV18 and TRBJ2-7, is NAGVMQNPRHLVRRRGQEARLRCSPMKGHSHVYWYRQLPEEGLKFMVYLQKENIIDESGMPKERFSAEFPKEGPSILRIQQVVRGDSAAYFCASSPQQARAYEQYFGPGTRLTVT.

On this clone itself: This CDR3 is also generated by other DNA sequences in the sample. The V call is TRBV7-3, the J call TRBJ1-4, with 9 bases aligning to TRBD1. The germline gives CDR1 SGHTA, CDR2 FQGTGA. V shed 5 bases and J 8 bases; nucleotides not matched to a gene: 9. The CDR3 sequence is 15 residues long. The CDR3 loop is CASSRTGTGNEKLFF. The CDR3 region has the DNA TGTGCCAGCAGCCGAACCGGGACAGGGAACGAAAAACTGTTTTTT.

The chain employs TRBV5-6 and TRBJ2-7, with D possibly being TRBD1 (6 bases). From germline, CDR1 is SGHDT and CDR2 YYEEEE. This CDR3 comprises 12 residues. V gave up 4 bases and J gave up 2 bases, with 7 bases separating them. The CDR3 sequence: CASSRDTYEQYF. CDR3 nucleotides: TGTGCCAGCAGCCGGGACACCTACGAGCAGTACTTC. Full variable domain (rest looked up from reference TRBV5-6 and TRBJ2-7): DAGVTQSPTHLIKTRGQQVTLRCSPKSGHDTVSWYQQALGQGPQFIFQYYEEEERQRGNFPDRFSGHQFPNYSSELNVNALLLGDSALYLCASSRDTYEQYFGPGTRLTVT.

The V gene is TRBV27, the J gene TRBJ2-7, with TRBD1 matching 7 bases. The CDR3 contains 14 residues. Germline V gene lookup returns CDR1 MNHEY and CDR2 SMNVEV (reference sequence). The V and J ends lost 7 bases and 3 bases, in that order; junction bases with no gene match: 9. The CDR3, as DNA: TGTGCCAGCACAAAACAGGGGTCGGGCTACGAGCAGTACTTC. Translating gives CASTKQGSGYEQYF.

This clone was picked up one time. The chain joins TRBV19 to TRBJ1-2, with TRBD1 identical over 9 bases. Germline trimming cut 6 bases from V and 3 bases from J; bases unmatched to any gene: 5. The CDR3 is made up of 14 amino acids. The germline CDR1 and CDR2 sequences are LNHDA and SQIVND (reference sequence). The chain's CDR3 is CASRPTGGYYGYTF. The CDR3 coding sequence is TGTGCCAGTAGGCCCACAGGGGGCTACTATGGCTACACCTTC.

V is TRBV4-2 and J is TRBJ2-7; 9 bases are shared with TRBD1. CDR1 is LGHNA, CDR2 YNFKEQ, per germline. The CDR3 has 14 residues. The V and J ends lost 3 bases and 5 bases, in that order; junction bases with no gene match: 5. CDR3 sequence: CASSHRNRGHEQYF. CDR3 nucleotide sequence: TGTGCCAGCAGCCATCGAAACAGGGGGCACGAGCAGTACTTC.

The gene calls are TRBV7-9 and TRBJ1-2; D call uncertain. Trimming pared 7 bases from V and 5 bases from J, leaving 17 bases between. CDR1 SEHNR and CDR2 FQNEAQ come from the germline V gene (reference sequence). The CDR3 is 14 amino acids. In nucleotides, the CDR3 is TGTGCCAGCACCAACCCCCCCACAGAATATGGCTACACCTTC. Translation: CASTNPPTEYGYTF.

This clone was seen once. The rearrangement joins TRBV9 to TRBJ2-1, with 10 bases identical to TRBD2. Trimming cost V 0 bases and J 1 base; bases outside gene matches: 7. This CDR3 has 18 amino acids. Germline CDR1 SGDLS, CDR2 YYNGEE. CDR3 bases: TGTGCCAGCAGCGTAGACGCTAGCGGGAGACCTTCCTACAATGAGCAGTTCTTC. Residues: CASSVDASGRPSYNEQFF. The full variable domain, in which reference TRBV9 and TRBJ2-1 provide the parts outside the CDR3, is DSGVTQTPKHLITATGQRVTLRCSPRSGDLSVYWYQQSLDQGLQFLIQYYNGEERAKGNILERFSAQQFPDLHSELNLSSLELGDSALYFCASSVDASGRPSYNEQFFGPGTRLTVL.

This clone came up a few times. This chain uses TRBV19 with TRBJ1-5; TRBD1 might be the D (5 bases). The CDR3 loop spans 15 amino acids. The germline gives CDR1 LNHDA, CDR2 SQIVND (reference sequence). V was cut by 1 base and J by 2 bases, with 9 bases left in between. DNA for the CDR3: TGTGCCAGTAGTATAGCAGGGCTGGGCAATCAGCCCCAGCATTTT. Translated, it gives CASSIAGLGNQPQHF. The whole variable domain, remainder taken from reference TRBV19 and TRBJ1-5, is DGGITQSPKYLFRKEGQNVTLSCEQNLNHDAMYWYRQDPGQGLRLIYYSQIVNDFQKGDIAEGYSVSREKKESFPLTVTSAQKNPTAFYLCASSIAGLGNQPQHFGDGTRLSIL.

The chain combines TRBV7-2 with TRBJ1-5, with 10 bases identical to TRBD1. The CDR3 has 16 amino acids. CDR1 SGHTA and CDR2 FQGNSA come from the germline V gene. The trim removed 0 bases at V and 2 bases at J, leaving 1 base unmatched. CDR3 residues: CASSLAGTGGNQPQHF. The CDR3, as DNA: TGTGCCAGCAGCTTAGCTGGGACAGGGGGCAATCAGCCCCAGCATTTT.

The chain combines TRBV27 with TRBJ2-5; D is unclear. V was pared by 5 bases and J by 4 bases, with 8 bases between. This CDR3 has 12 residues. Germline values: CDR1 MNHEY, CDR2 SMNVEV (reference sequence). DNA of the CDR3: TGTGCCAGCAGTCTCAGTGGAGAGACCCAGTACTTC. Protein product: CASSLSGETQYF.

This chain uses TRBV5-1 with TRBJ2-3; 13 nucleotides line up with TRBD2. With V trimmed by 2 bases and J by 1 base, 10 bases remained unmatched. This CDR3 contains 19 residues. In germline, CDR1 is SGHRS, CDR2 YFSETQ. The CDR3 coding sequence is TGCGCCAGCAGCTTTTGGACTAGCGGGGGCCCACGAGGCACAGATACGCAGTATTTT. This sequence encodes CASSFWTSGGPRGTDTQYF.

The J gene is TRBJ2-7, the V gene TRBV7-8; D is undetermined. V was trimmed by 1 base and J by 1 base, leaving 8 bases between them. CDR1 is SGHVS, CDR2 FQNEAQ, per germline. The CDR3 runs to 14 residues. Here the CDR3 DNA reads TGTGCCAGCAGCTTAGTAGGCGGATCCTACGAGCAGTACTTC. Its translation is CASSLVGGSYEQYF.